These 18 T cell receptor beta chains originate from one sample sequenced in a study of response to subunit inactivated influenza vaccine. TCRdb redid the calling of the RT-PCR reads with MiXCR, one entry per CDR3 protein. The repertoire holds around 490,000 distinct CDR3 sequences, approximately 7.6% seen once, with roughly 13% in the top ten. The material sequenced was PBMCs from blood, taken less than 30 months after vaccination. These receptors were taken from a man aged 50 to 69 who received an inactivated influenza vaccine.

The chain has TRBV20-1 and TRBJ2-3, with TRBD2 identical over 9 bases. With 3 bases clipped from V and 4 bases from J, the junction kept 8 bases outside the gene matches. Germline CDR1 is DFQATT and CDR2 is SNEGSKA (reference sequence). There are 15 residues in the CDR3. CDR3 in DNA: TGCAGTGCTAGGAACCTAGCGGGATTCCCAGATACGCAGTATTTT. Encoded protein: CSARNLAGFPDTQYF.

This clonotype was picked up a small number of times. The chain links TRBV10-1 to TRBJ2-3; D is possibly TRBD1 (6 bases). Germline assignment: CDR1 WNHNN and CDR2 SYGVQD (reference sequence). This CDR3 has 17 amino acids. Trimming left V 8 bases short and J 2 bases short, with 23 bases between. CDR3 amino acids: CASSGAHRRLTTDTQYF. The CDR3 nucleotides are TGCGCCAGCTCAGGGGCGCACCGACGATTAACCACAGATACGCAGTATTTT.

This clonotype was detected a few times. The chain links TRBV4-2 to TRBJ2-7; D gene ambiguous. CDR3 size: 13 residues. Germline V gene data show CDR1 as LGHNA and CDR2 as YNFKEQ. Between the trimmed V and J ends, which lost 1 base and 6 bases, there was a span of 10 bases. CDR3 bases: TGTGCCAGCAGCCAAGGCTCCAACGGCGAGCAGTACTTC. As protein: CASSQGSNGEQYF.

The V gene is TRBV9, the J gene TRBJ2-6; D is possibly TRBD2 (5 bases). The CDR3 extends over 16 amino acids. Per the germline V gene, CDR1 is SGDLS and CDR2 is YYNGEE. The germline V and J ends were trimmed by 0 bases and 4 bases, with 11 bases remaining between them. CDR3 sequence reads: CASSVGFGIGANVLTF. The CDR3 region has the DNA TGTGCCAGCAGCGTAGGGTTCGGGATAGGGGCCAACGTCCTGACTTTC. The whole variable domain, remainder taken from reference TRBV9 and TRBJ2-6, is DSGVTQTPKHLITATGQRVTLRCSPRSGDLSVYWYQQSLDQGLQFLIQYYNGEERAKGNILERFSAQQFPDLHSELNLSSLELGDSALYFCASSVGFGIGANVLTFGAGSRLTVL.

The V and J genes are TRBV5-6 and TRBJ1-1, with a possible D match to TRBD1 (6 bases). This CDR3 is 16 amino acids long. The germline gives CDR1 SGHDT, CDR2 YYEEEE. Trimming left V 3 bases short and J 0 bases short, with 15 bases between. The CDR3 sequence is CASSSPVDSVNTEAFF. The CDR3 nucleotides are TGTGCCAGCAGCTCCCCTGTGGACAGCGTGAACACTGAAGCTTTCTTT.

This chain joins TRBV10-3 and TRBJ2-6; D is ambiguous. The CDR3 length is 14 residues. Per germline, CDR1 ENHRY and CDR2 SYGVKD. V lost 10 bases and J lost 2, with 12 bases in between. The DNA of the CDR3 is TGTGCCACCCAGGCAGGACCTGGGGCCAACGTCCTGACTTTC. Amino acids: CATQAGPGANVLTF.

This clonotype was counted a few times. This rearrangement joins TRBV11-2 to TRBJ2-3; TRBD2 matches at 7 bases. CDR3 size: 15 residues. The germline gives CDR1 SGHAT, CDR2 FQNNGV. The V gene end was trimmed by 5 bases and the J gene end by 2 bases; junction bases not matched to a gene: 7. CDR3 DNA sequence: TGTGCCAGCAGCCCCGGGGGGACTGTCACAGATACGCAGTATTTT. Its protein is CASSPGGTVTDTQYF. Full variable domain (rest looked up from reference TRBV11-2 and TRBJ2-3): EAGVAQSPRYKIIEKRQSVAFWCNPISGHATLYWYQQILGQGPKLLIQFQNNGVVDDSQLPKDRFSAERLKGVDSTLKIQPAKLEDSAVYLCASSPGGTVTDTQYFGPGTRLTVL.

V is TRBV4-3 and J is TRBJ2-3; TRBD2 matches 10 bases. The V gene's germline CDR1 is LGHNA and CDR2 YSLEER. This CDR3 region has 15 residues. The ends lost 5 bases at V and 2 bases at J; junction bases unmatched: 4. DNA for the CDR3: TGCGCCAGCAGCGAACTAGCGGGGAACACAGATACGCAGTATTTT. It specifies CASSELAGNTDTQYF.

This chain joins TRBV4-3 and TRBJ1-6, with unresolved D. Germline V gene sequence: CDR1 LGHNA, CDR2 YSLEER. The V gene lost 0 bases and the J gene lost 4 bases, with 13 bases spanning the gap. The CDR3 is made up of 17 amino acids. The CDR3 DNA reads as TGCGCCAGCAGCCAAGATTCCCTTATAGAGTATAATTCACCCCTCCACTTT. As protein: CASSQDSLIEYNSPLHF.

This clonotype was counted only a few times. The rearrangement links TRBV28 to TRBJ2-2; D ambiguous. Trimming took 6 bases from V and 4 from J, leaving 15 bases between them. This CDR3 spans 15 amino acids. The germline CDR1 and CDR2 sequences are MDHEN and SYDVKM. The CDR3 loop is CASSPVERFTGELFF. The DNA for the CDR3 is TGTGCCAGCAGCCCCGTCGAAAGGTTCACCGGGGAGCTGTTTTTT. The full variable domain, its missing parts supplied by reference TRBV28 and TRBJ2-2, is DVKVTQSSRYLVKRTGEKVFLECVQDMDHENMFWYRQDPGLGLRLIYFSYDVKMKEKGDIPEGYSVSREKKERFSLILESASTNQTSMYLCASSPVERFTGELFFGEGSRLTVL.

This clonotype has just a few counts. The chain carries TRBV10-3 and TRBJ1-1, with D possibly matching TRBD1 (5 bases). This CDR3 spans 15 amino acids. Trimming pared 0 bases from V and 3 bases from J, leaving 11 bases between. The germline V gene encodes CDR1 ENHRY and CDR2 SYGVKD. CDR3 protein: CAISESGGKYTEAFF. The CDR3 bases are TGTGCCATCAGTGAGTCTGGGGGAAAATACACTGAAGCTTTCTTT.

This clonotype was found a few times. The V gene is TRBV6-1, the J gene TRBJ1-4, with D unresolved. The CDR3 sequence is 16 residues long. Trimming cost V 3 bases and J 6 bases, with 17 bases left between them. Per the germline V gene, CDR1 is MNHNS and CDR2 is SASEGT. Here the CDR3 DNA reads TGTGCCAGCAGTGAGCTCTCACGCGGCGCATATGAAAAACTGTTTTTT. Encoded protein: CASSELSRGAYEKLFF.

The chain employs TRBV9 and TRBJ2-3, with 11 positions matching TRBD2. This CDR3 region has 16 residues. Germline V gives CDR1 SGDLS, CDR2 YYNGEE. Trimming removed 0 bases from V and 2 bases from J; junction bases left unmatched: 2. The CDR3 region is CASSVGTSGFTDTQYF. The CDR3 nucleotides read TGTGCCAGCAGCGTAGGGACTAGCGGGTTCACAGATACGCAGTATTTT.

The V gene is TRBV10-3, the J gene TRBJ1-1; unclear D gene. Trimming left V 3 bases short and J 4 bases short, with 6 bases between. Looked up from germline, CDR1 is ENHRY and CDR2 is SYGVKD. The CDR3 is 12 residues long. The CDR3 coding sequence is TGTGCCATCAGTGATTTGACCACTGAAGCTTTCTTT. Amino acid sequence: CAISDLTTEAFF.

This clonotype was seen more than once but under ten times. The CDR3 region is CASSYRLNGPSSYNEQFF. DNA for the CDR3: TGTGCCAGCAGTTATCGTTTGAACGGGCCGAGCTCCTACAATGAGCAGTTCTTC. This chain joins TRBV6-2 or TRBV6-3 and TRBJ2-1, with D unclear. The germline CDR1 and CDR2 sequences are MNHEY and SVGEGT. This CDR3 region has 18 residues. Trimming left V 3 bases short and J 0 bases short, with 18 bases between.

The rearrangement uses TRBV4-2 and TRBJ2-5; maybe TRBD2 (5 bases). With 4 bases removed from V and 5 bases from J, the gap between germline ends came to 14 bases. The CDR3 has 14 residues. Per the germline V gene, CDR1 is LGHNA and CDR2 is YNFKEQ. The CDR3 reads CASSPGNSLETQYF. The CDR3 DNA sequence: TGTGCCAGCAGCCCCGGGAACTCCCTCGAGACCCAGTACTTC.

This chain links TRBV11-2 with TRBJ2-3; D possibly matches TRBD1 or TRBD2 (6 bases each). The CDR3 runs 19 residues. Trimming pared 2 bases from V and 5 bases from J, leaving 26 bases between. Per the germline V gene, CDR1 is SGHAT and CDR2 is FQNNGV. CDR3 sequence reads: CASSLIPQGRIPRGDTQYF. The CDR3 DNA reads TGTGCCAGCAGCTTAATACCCCAGGGGAGGATACCCAGGGGAGATACGCAGTATTTT.

To note about this clonotype: The CDR3 carries no conserved terminal phenylalanine or tryptophan, so it likely arises from a read error. The V and J genes are TRBV5-1 and TRBJ2-1, with D unclear. Germline V gene data show CDR1 as SGHRS and CDR2 as YFSETQ. The length of the CDR3 is 15 residues. With 0 bases removed from V and 8 bases from J, the gap between germline ends came to 15 bases. The CDR3 DNA is TGCGCCAGCAGCTTGGTGGCAGTAGAGGTGGATGAGCAGTTCCTC. Protein sequence: CASSLVAVEVDEQFL.